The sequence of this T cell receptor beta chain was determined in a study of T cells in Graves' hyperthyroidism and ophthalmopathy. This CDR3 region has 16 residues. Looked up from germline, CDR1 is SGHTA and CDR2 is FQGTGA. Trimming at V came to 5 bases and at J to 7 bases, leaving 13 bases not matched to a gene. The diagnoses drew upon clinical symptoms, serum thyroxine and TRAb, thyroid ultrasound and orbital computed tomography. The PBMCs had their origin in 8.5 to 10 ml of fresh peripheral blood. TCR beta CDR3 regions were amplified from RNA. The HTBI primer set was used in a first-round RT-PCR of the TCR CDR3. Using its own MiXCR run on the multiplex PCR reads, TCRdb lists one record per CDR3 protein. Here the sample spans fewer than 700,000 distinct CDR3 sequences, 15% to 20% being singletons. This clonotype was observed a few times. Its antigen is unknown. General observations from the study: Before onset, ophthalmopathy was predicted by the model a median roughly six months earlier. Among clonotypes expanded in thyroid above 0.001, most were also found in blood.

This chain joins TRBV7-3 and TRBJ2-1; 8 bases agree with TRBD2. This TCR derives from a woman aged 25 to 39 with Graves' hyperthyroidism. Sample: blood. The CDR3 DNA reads TGTGCCAGCAGCCCTAATTCAGCGGGAGTGGGGAATGAGCAGTTCTTC. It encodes CASSPNSAGVGNEQFF.